Below, 21 T cell receptor beta chains from the same sample are listed, as sequenced in a study of T cell changes during pregnancy in multiple sclerosis. Repertoires were generated with immunoSEQ multiplex PCR, while TCRdb's copy carries only in-frame clones and drops some. The data hold over 50,000 clones, with about nine tenths observed a single time. Sequences were derived from peripheral blood, sampled in the first trimester of pregnancy. Receptors originate from a female donor in good health, enrolled as a control in a pregnancy study.

The chain couples TRBV14 to TRBJ1-2, with 7 bases that match TRBD1. The CDR3 loop spans 14 amino acids. With 1 base clipped from V and 1 base from J, the junction kept 0 bases outside the gene matches. Germline values: CDR1 SGHDN, CDR2 FVKESK. In DNA, the CDR3 is TGTGCCAGCAGCCAAGGGACAGGTAACTATGGCTACACCTTC. It is translated as CASSQGTGNYGYTF.

The rearrangement uses TRBV15 and TRBJ1-3, with D tentatively TRBD1 (6 bases). The CDR3 runs to 16 residues. The V end lost 1 base, the J end lost 3 bases, and 13 bases lay between the germline ends. Looked up from germline, CDR1 is LNHNV and CDR2 is YYDKDF (reference sequence). CDR3 loop: CATSRGPGTIGNTIYF. The CDR3 bases are TGTGCCACCAGCAGAGGTCCCGGGACAATTGGAAACACCATATATTTT.

The rearrangement uses TRBV11-3 and TRBJ1-2; tentative D call: TRBD1 (6 bases). Per the germline V gene, CDR1 is SGHNT and CDR2 is YENEEA. V dropped 0 bases and J dropped 12 bases, with 14 bases sitting between them. The CDR3 covers 13 residues. The CDR3 spells CASSLDREDSHTF. The CDR3 nucleotides read TGTGCCAGCAGCTTAGATCGTGAGGACAGCCACACCTTC.

In this sample, this clone turned up a few times. The V call is TRBV30, the J call TRBJ1-6; D is unclear. The CDR3 runs to 13 residues. V gave up 3 bases and J gave up 7 bases, with 10 bases separating them. The germline gives CDR1 GTSNPN, CDR2 SVGIG (reference sequence). As DNA, the CDR3 is TGTGCCTGGAGAGAACACGTAAATTCACCCCTCCACTTT. Protein: CAWREHVNSPLHF.

The CDR3 sequence: CASSVETGYGEQYF. The DNA for the CDR3 is TGTGCCAGCAGTGTCGAGACAGGGTACGGCGAGCAGTACTTC. The chain joins TRBV2 to TRBJ2-7; 7 bases fit TRBD1. Germline CDR1 is SNHLY and CDR2 is FYNNEI. CDR3 length: 14 amino acids. With V trimmed by 4 bases and J by 6 bases, 9 bases remained unmatched.

The genes are TRBV7-3 and TRBJ2-5; 11 bases map to TRBD2. CDR1 is SGHTA, CDR2 FQGTGA, per germline. Trimming at V came to 5 bases and at J to 1 base, leaving 6 bases not matched to a gene. There are 16 residues in the CDR3. CDR3 sequence reads: CASSLRTSGLQETQYF. The CDR3 nucleotides read TGTGCCAGCAGCCTCCGGACTAGCGGGCTCCAAGAGACCCAGTACTTC. The full variable domain, completed using reference TRBV7-3 and TRBJ2-5, is GAGVSQTPSNKVTEKGKYVELRCDPISGHTALYWYRQSLGQGPEFLIYFQGTGAADDSGLPNDRFFAVRPEGSVSTLKIQRTERGDSAVYLCASSLRTSGLQETQYFGPGTRLLVL.

This chain links TRBV6-6 with TRBJ2-1; 8 bases are a match to TRBD2. V lost 6 bases, J lost 0 bases, and 7 bases stayed unmatched. From germline, CDR1 is MNHNY and CDR2 SVGAGI (reference sequence). The CDR3 extends over 16 amino acids. Here the CDR3 reads CASRSTSGSSYNEQFF. The CDR3 DNA reads as TGTGCCAGCAGAAGTACTAGCGGTAGCTCCTACAATGAGCAGTTCTTC.

J is TRBJ1-6 and V is TRBV18; D is undetermined. Germline-derived CDR1 and CDR2 are KGHSH and LQKENI. The CDR3 extends over 15 amino acids. Trimming pared 3 bases from V and 6 bases from J, leaving 12 bases between. CDR3 sequence: CASSPEGTGNSPLHF. The CDR3 nucleotides are TGTGCCAGCTCACCCGAAGGTACGGGTAATTCACCCCTCCACTTT.

The chain combines TRBV2 with TRBJ1-5, with unresolved D. V was shortened by 5 bases and J by 8 bases, with 19 bases between the two germline ends. Per the germline V gene, CDR1 is SNHLY and CDR2 is FYNNEI. This CDR3 contains 15 residues. The CDR3 coding sequence is TGTGCCAGCAGTCCAAGAGAGAGGGTGAGAGAGCCCCAGCATTTT. It specifies CASSPRERVREPQHF.

J is TRBJ2-6 and V is TRBV29-1; 7 bases map to TRBD1. The CDR3 totals 17 residues. The germline gives CDR1 SQVTM, CDR2 ANQGSEA. V shed 4 bases and J 0 bases; nucleotides not matched to a gene: 9. The CDR3 nucleotides are TGCAGCGTTGCACAGGGGACATCAACCTCTGGGGCCAACGTCCTGACTTTC. This codes for CSVAQGTSTSGANVLTF.

This rearrangement joins TRBV30 to TRBJ2-7; 9 nucleotides agree with TRBD1. This CDR3 comprises 14 residues. Looked up from germline, CDR1 is GTSNPN and CDR2 is SVGIG (reference sequence). Germline trimming cut 4 bases from V and 3 bases from J; bases unmatched to any gene: 7. The CDR3 sequence: CAWTSGTGIYEQYF. Written as DNA, the CDR3 is TGTGCCTGGACCTCGGGGACAGGGATCTACGAGCAGTACTTC.

This clone was recorded once. Compared with germline, one end of the junction differs, possibly owing to a read error. The chain employs TRBV7-6 and TRBJ2-5, with 9 bases aligning to TRBD2. The V gene's germline CDR1 is SGHVS and CDR2 FNYEAQ. The CDR3 is made up of 15 amino acids. CDR3: CASSQPPNSGGSPDF. In nucleotides, the CDR3 is TGTGCCAGCAGCCAGCCCCCCAATAGCGGGGGTTCACCCGACTTC.

The V call is TRBV10-3, the J call TRBJ1-2, with TRBD1 matching 9 bases. CDR3 length equals 13 residues. The V gene end was trimmed by 6 bases and the J gene end by 4 bases; junction bases not matched to a gene: 3. CDR1 and CDR2 (germline): ENHRY, SYGVKD. Here the CDR3 DNA reads TGTGCCATCAGCACGGACAGGGGCTATGGCTACACCTTC. It yields the protein CAISTDRGYGYTF.

The genes are TRBV29-1 and TRBJ2-2; D call uncertain. The V gene lost 1 base and the J gene lost 0 bases, with 6 bases spanning the gap. This CDR3 has 14 residues. Per the germline V gene, CDR1 is SQVTM and CDR2 is ANQGSEA. CDR3 DNA: TGCAGCGTTGAAGGCAGCGCGAACACCGGGGAGCTGTTTTTT. Its translation is CSVEGSANTGELFF.

A few counts support this clone. This chain joins TRBV13 and TRBJ2-1; D gene ambiguous. The ends were cut back, 0 bases at V and 4 bases at J, with 7 bases in the middle. This CDR3 is built from 14 residues. Germline V gene data show CDR1 as PRHDT and CDR2 as FYEKMQ (reference sequence). The CDR3 nucleotides are TGTGCCAGCAGCTTAGGCAGAATTTACAATGAGCAGTTCTTC. Translation: CASSLGRIYNEQFF.

Only one count was recorded for this clone. V usage is TRBV4-3 and J usage is TRBJ2-2; D is ambiguous. Deletions cut 4 bases from V and 0 bases from J, with 9 bases between. This CDR3 has 15 amino acids. CDR1 and CDR2 (germline): LGHNA, YSLEER. CDR3 coding DNA: TGCGCCAGCAGCCTCAGTTTCTCGAACACCGGGGAGCTGTTTTTT. Translation: CASSLSFSNTGELFF.

The chain couples TRBV9 to TRBJ1-1; 8 bases line up with TRBD1. CDR1 is SGDLS, CDR2 YYNGEE, per germline. V gave up 4 bases and J gave up 0 bases; unmatched junction bases: 5. The CDR3 extends over 15 amino acids. The CDR3: CASSPGQGMNTEAFF. In DNA form, the CDR3 reads TGTGCCAGCAGCCCAGGACAGGGTATGAACACTGAAGCTTTCTTT.

V gene TRBV6-5 combines with J gene TRBJ1-1; tentatively, D is TRBD1 (5 bases). The V and J ends lost 1 base and 5 bases respectively, with 11 bases between them. CDR3 length equals 14 residues. Germline V CDR1 and CDR2: MNHEY, SVGAGI. Here the CDR3 reads CASSYFGGGTEAFF. The CDR3 nucleotides are TGTGCCAGCAGTTACTTCGGGGGAGGGACTGAAGCTTTCTTT.

The CDR3 DNA follows: TGTGCCAGCAGTTCCCAGGGGGGAACAAACTATGGCTACACCTTC. Translating gives CASSSQGGTNYGYTF. V is TRBV28 and J is TRBJ1-2, with 7 bases identical to TRBD1. This CDR3 has 15 amino acids. Losses at the gene ends were 4 bases for V and 2 bases for J; bases not matched to a gene: 7. Germline V gene lookup returns CDR1 MDHEN and CDR2 SYDVKM.

The chain carries TRBV7-2 and TRBJ2-7; 7 nucleotides match TRBD2. This CDR3 is built from 16 residues. V shed 1 base, J shed 2 bases, and the junction held 8 bases outside the gene matches. Germline CDR1 is SGHTA and CDR2 is FQGNSA. Written as DNA, the CDR3 is TGTGCCAGCAGCTTAGGGGAGGGATTCTTCGCCTACGAGCAGTACTTC. Translated, it gives CASSLGEGFFAYEQYF.

The chain combines TRBV5-4 with TRBJ1-1, with D tentatively TRBD1 (6 bases). This CDR3 comprises 14 residues. The germline CDR1 and CDR2 sequences are SGHNT and YYREEE (reference sequence). V lost 4 bases and J 5 bases, leaving 15 bases between the germline ends. CDR3: CASSLRGGRTEAFF. CDR3 in DNA: TGTGCCAGCAGCCTGAGGGGGGGCCGGACTGAAGCTTTCTTT.